The 22 T cell receptor beta chains in this list originate from one sample, sequenced in a study of PD-1 blockade in classical Hodgkin lymphoma. Only in-frame clones appear in the TCRdb table, and some are missing; sequencing was by immunoSEQ multiplex PCR. Here the sample spans about 35,000 clones, around 89% being singletons. As for time point: newly diagnosed, previously untreated cHL patient sample. Purification of CD4+ T cells from thawed PBMCs was achieved by magnetic negative selection. Sequenced material: CD4+ T cells from blood. Every receptor here comes from a human donor with classical Hodgkin lymphoma.

The chain joins TRBV11-3 to TRBJ2-7; 14 nucleotides agree with TRBD2. There are 15 residues in the CDR3. J gave up 5 bases and V 5 bases, and 5 bases lay outside the gene matches. Germline loops: CDR1 SGHNT, CDR2 YENEEA. This CDR3 is CASSTGLAGVNEQYF. In nucleotides, the CDR3 is TGTGCCAGCAGCACGGGACTAGCGGGAGTAAACGAGCAGTACTTC.

This rearrangement joins TRBV9 to TRBJ2-1, with TRBD2 matching over 11 bases. The V segment lost 0 bases and the J segment 8 bases; nucleotides outside the gene matches: 13. Germline values: CDR1 SGDLS, CDR2 YYNGEE. The CDR3 has 18 amino acids. CDR3 DNA: TGTGCCAGCAGCGTAGGGCCAGGTAGCGGGAGGGCCGGGGATGAGCAGTTCTTC. Its translation: CASSVGPGSGRAGDEQFF. Filled out from reference TRBV9 and TRBJ2-1, the complete variable domain reads DSGVTQTPKHLITATGQRVTLRCSPRSGDLSVYWYQQSLDQGLQFLIQYYNGEERAKGNILERFSAQQFPDLHSELNLSSLELGDSALYFCASSVGPGSGRAGDEQFFGPGTRLTVL.

The gene calls are TRBV20-1 and TRBJ1-2; the match to TRBD1 covers 7 bases. This CDR3 is 11 amino acids long. V trimming: 3 bases; J trimming: 8 bases; junction bases outside the gene matches: 3. The germline gives CDR1 DFQATT, CDR2 SNEGSKA (reference sequence). This CDR3 is CSASWTGGYTF. DNA for the CDR3: TGCAGTGCTAGTTGGACAGGAGGCTACACCTTC.

V and J are TRBV27 and TRBJ1-2, with a tentative D call TRBD1 (5 bases). Per the germline V gene, CDR1 is MNHEY and CDR2 is SMNVEV (reference sequence). Between the trimmed V and J ends, which lost 6 bases and 5 bases, there was a span of 19 bases. This CDR3 region has 15 residues. The CDR3 loop is CASRTGPFTAYGYTF. CDR3 bases: TGTGCCAGCAGAACGGGGCCTTTCACTGCTTATGGCTACACCTTC.

The chain employs TRBV29-1 and TRBJ1-2; D is uncertain. Germline V gene sequence: CDR1 SQVTM, CDR2 ANQGSEA. V lost 4 bases and J lost 2, with 5 bases in between. This CDR3 spans 11 amino acids. CDR3 residues: CSVVINYGYTF. The CDR3 coding sequence is TGCAGCGTTGTGATAAACTATGGCTACACCTTC.

The chain joins TRBV18 to TRBJ2-3; 12 bases are shared with TRBD2. Losses at the gene ends were 0 bases for V and 0 bases for J; bases not matched to a gene: 10. This CDR3 has 20 amino acids. Looked up from germline, CDR1 is KGHSH and CDR2 is LQKENI. The CDR3 DNA reads TGTGCCAGCTCACCACCGAAGCGGACTAGCGGGACCCCTAGCACAGATACGCAGTATTTT. It yields the protein CASSPPKRTSGTPSTDTQYF.

The genes are TRBV6-1 and TRBJ1-6; D uncertain. Trimming removed 5 bases from V and 12 bases from J, with 8 bases in between. CDR1 and CDR2 (germline): MNHNS, SASEGT. The CDR3 contains 11 residues. The CDR3 here is CASSIGLPLHF. In DNA form, the CDR3 reads TGTGCCAGCAGTATCGGACTACCCCTCCACTTT.

The V and J genes are TRBV29-1 and TRBJ1-1, with D possibly being TRBD1 (5 bases). The CDR3 totals 12 residues. The V end was cut by 5 bases, the J end by 3 bases, with 10 bases between. Germline CDR1 SQVTM, CDR2 ANQGSEA. CDR3 in DNA: TGCAGCGTTCAATTGGGGGACACTGAAGCTTTCTTT. As protein: CSVQLGDTEAFF.

V usage is TRBV19 and J usage is TRBJ1-5; TRBD1 might be the D (5 bases). The length of the CDR3 is 18 residues. Germline V lookup: CDR1 LNHDA, CDR2 SQIVND (reference sequence). Trimming shortened V by 0 bases and J by 2 bases, and 17 bases separated the two germline ends. The CDR3 nucleotides read TGTGCCAGTAGTATAGATATCGCCGGGACGGGGGGCAATCAGCCCCAGCATTTT. Protein sequence: CASSIDIAGTGGNQPQHF.

V usage is TRBV19 and J usage is TRBJ2-7; TRBD2 matches at 7 bases. CDR1 is LNHDA and CDR2 is SQIVND in the germline V gene (reference sequence). The trim removed 5 bases at V and 0 bases at J, leaving 7 bases unmatched. CDR3 length: 15 residues. The CDR3 is CASSSLAGDSYEQYF. The CDR3 coding sequence is TGTGCCAGTAGTTCCCTCGCGGGGGACTCCTACGAGCAGTACTTC.

The chain couples TRBV6-6 to TRBJ1-2; no clear D. The CDR3 runs to 13 residues. In germline, CDR1 is MNHNY, CDR2 SVGAGI (reference sequence). Trimming removed 3 bases from V and 4 bases from J, with 9 bases in between. In DNA, the CDR3 is TGTGCCAGCAGTTATACTCCGATCTATGGCTACACCTTC. Translating gives CASSYTPIYGYTF.

The J gene is TRBJ2-3, the V gene TRBV7-3; 8 positions match TRBD2. The CDR3 has 14 residues. The ends lost 6 bases at V and 3 bases at J; junction bases unmatched: 5. Looked up from germline, CDR1 is SGHTA and CDR2 is FQGTGA. CDR3 amino acids: CASRNSGGTDTQYF. Written as DNA, the CDR3 is TGTGCCAGCAGAAACAGCGGGGGAACAGATACGCAGTATTTT.

This chain links TRBV19 with TRBJ1-3; no reliable D call. CDR1 is LNHDA, CDR2 SQIVND, per germline (reference sequence). Trimming left V 3 bases short and J 5 bases short, with 14 bases between. The CDR3 has 15 residues. CDR3 residues: CASSMVGRLRNTIYF. The CDR3 region has the DNA TGTGCCAGTAGTATGGTAGGGAGGCTGCGAAACACCATATATTTT.

This sequence joins TRBV9 and TRBJ1-5; perhaps TRBD1 as D (5 bases). The CDR3 length is 14 residues. Germline CDR1 reads SGDLS; CDR2 reads YYNGEE. V was cut by 0 bases and J by 4 bases, with 8 bases left in between. The CDR3 sequence: CASSVDGGNQPQHF. CDR3 nucleotide sequence: TGTGCCAGCAGCGTAGACGGGGGGAATCAGCCCCAGCATTTT. Filled out from reference TRBV9 and TRBJ1-5, the complete variable domain reads DSGVTQTPKHLITATGQRVTLRCSPRSGDLSVYWYQQSLDQGLQFLIQYYNGEERAKGNILERFSAQQFPDLHSELNLSSLELGDSALYFCASSVDGGNQPQHFGDGTRLSIL.

This clone was detected once. V gene TRBV7-8 combines with J gene TRBJ2-1, with 7 bases identical to TRBD2. This CDR3 has 18 amino acids. Germline CDR1 and CDR2: SGHVS and FQNEAQ. V lost 5 bases and J lost 0; bases outside the gene matches: 13. CDR3 nucleotide sequence: TGTGCCAGCAGCCCACGGGGTCTAGCGGAGAGCTCCTACAATGAGCAGTTCTTC. This sequence encodes CASSPRGLAESSYNEQFF. Complete variable domain (other parts from reference TRBV7-8 and TRBJ2-1): GAGVSQSPRYKVAKRGQDVALRCDPISGHVSLFWYQQALGQGPEFLTYFQNEAQLDKSGLPSDRFFAERPEGSVSTLKIQRTQQEDSAVYLCASSPRGLAESSYNEQFFGPGTRLTVL.

The rearrangement uses TRBV4-1 and TRBJ2-2; D is undetermined. CDR1 and CDR2 (germline): MGHRA, YSYEKL. CDR3 length equals 12 residues. The V end was cut by 0 bases, the J end by 7 bases, with 3 bases between. The CDR3 is CASSQELGELFF. For the CDR3, the DNA is TGCGCCAGCAGCCAAGAGCTCGGGGAGCTGTTTTTT.

V is TRBV7-9 and J is TRBJ2-1; D ambiguous. Trimming pared 1 base from V and 6 bases from J, leaving 13 bases between. CDR3 length: 15 residues. CDR1 and CDR2 (germline): SEHNR, FQNEAQ (reference sequence). CDR3 DNA: TGTGCCAGCAGCTTAGAAGGTAGATTTCGCAATGAGCAGTTCTTC. Its translation: CASSLEGRFRNEQFF.

This chain links TRBV28 with TRBJ2-1, with D perhaps TRBD2 (5 bases). This CDR3 contains 18 residues. Looked up from germline, CDR1 is MDHEN and CDR2 is SYDVKM. V was clipped by 3 bases and J by 10 bases, with 28 bases between them. CDR3 DNA sequence: TGTGCCAGCAGTTTTCGCTTCTTCCGGGGAGCATTACACGGGGAGCAGTTCTTC. This gives the protein CASSFRFFRGALHGEQFF.

The gene calls are TRBV15 and TRBJ2-1, with D uncertain. V shed 3 bases and J shed 9 bases, with 6 bases lying between them. Germline loops: CDR1 LNHNV, CDR2 YYDKDF (reference sequence). This CDR3 is 11 amino acids long. The CDR3 spells CATSSTTEQFF. The DNA of the CDR3 is TGTGCCACCAGCAGTACCACTGAGCAGTTCTTC.

This chain joins TRBV12-5 and TRBJ2-2; either TRBD1 or TRBD2 may supply D (6 bases each). Germline V gene lookup returns CDR1 LGHNT and CDR2 FRNRAP. Between the trimmed V and J ends, which lost 4 bases and 7 bases, there was a span of 13 bases. The CDR3 runs 14 residues. This CDR3 reads CASGWTTGIGELFF. In DNA, the CDR3 is TGTGCTAGTGGTTGGACTACAGGGATCGGGGAGCTGTTTTTT.

The J gene is TRBJ2-7, the V gene TRBV5-5; D gene ambiguous. The CDR3 consists of 13 residues. Germline lookup yields CDR1 SGHKS and CDR2 YYEKEE (reference sequence). V was cut by 1 base and J by 1 base, with 6 bases left in between. In nucleotides, the CDR3 is TGTGCCAGCAGCTTGTTAGGTTCCTACGAGCAGTACTTC. Its protein product is CASSLLGSYEQYF.

V gene TRBV2 combines with J gene TRBJ1-1; no reliable D call. V was shortened by 4 bases and J by 3 bases, with 6 bases between the two germline ends. Germline V lookup: CDR1 SNHLY, CDR2 FYNNEI. This CDR3 has 12 residues. CDR3 amino acids: CASSGRYTEAFF. In DNA form, the CDR3 reads TGTGCCAGCAGTGGGAGATACACTGAAGCTTTCTTT.